Presented here are 8 T cell receptor beta chains from one specimen sequenced in a study of T cell repertoires in cytomegalovirus infection. TCRdb itself ran the reads through MiXCR, one entry per CDR3 protein. The data hold some 600,000 distinct CDR3 sequences, with more than 20% observed a single time. The source material was CD8+ T cells from PBMCs. These TCRs come from a human donor in good health (CMV status not recorded). Some clones in this sample may be carry-over from other donors' samples.

This clonotype was counted only a few times. V usage is TRBV6-2 or TRBV6-3 and J usage is TRBJ2-1, with TRBD2 as a possible D gene (5 bases). This CDR3 spans 15 amino acids. Germline loops: CDR1 MNHEY, CDR2 SVGEGT. V lost 6 bases, J lost 6 bases, and 18 bases lay in between. In DNA, the CDR3 is TGTGCCAGCAGATTCGAGCGGACCTGGCTCAATGAGCAGTTCTTC. It is translated as CASRFERTWLNEQFF.

This clonotype came up a few times. V gene TRBV28 combines with J gene TRBJ2-2; D remains ambiguous. V was clipped by 5 bases and J by 5 bases, with 9 bases between them. CDR3 length: 13 amino acids. From germline, CDR1 is MDHEN and CDR2 SYDVKM. CDR3 loop: CASSPTMTGELFF. The DNA for the CDR3 is TGTGCCAGCAGTCCAACAATGACCGGGGAGCTGTTTTTT.

This clonotype was counted between two and nine times. The CDR3 protein is CASSSTPYGYTF. Written as DNA, the CDR3 is TGTGCCAGCAGTTCAACTCCCTATGGCTACACCTTC. This chain joins TRBV6-5 and TRBJ1-2; no definite D call. V shed 4 bases and J shed 4 bases, with 7 bases lying between them. From germline, CDR1 is MNHEY and CDR2 SVGAGI. This CDR3 spans 12 amino acids.

This clonotype occurred many times. The chain's CDR3 is CASSLDRRYGSYGYTF. The CDR3 DNA reads as TGTGCCAGCAGTTTAGACAGGAGGTACGGAAGCTATGGCTACACCTTC. This rearrangement joins TRBV12-3 or TRBV12-4 to TRBJ1-2; D possibly corresponds to TRBD1 (5 bases). V lost 1 base, J lost 4 bases, and 16 bases lay in between. The CDR3 is made up of 16 amino acids.

This clonotype has a handful of counts. The rearrangement links TRBV4-1 to TRBJ2-7; TRBD2 matches at 8 bases. The V segment lost 1 base and the J segment 4 bases; nucleotides outside the gene matches: 6. This CDR3 spans 15 amino acids. The germline V gene encodes CDR1 MGHRA and CDR2 YSYEKL. The CDR3 spells CASSQGSGGPYEQYF. CDR3 sequence (DNA): TGCGCCAGCAGCCAAGGAAGCGGGGGACCTTACGAGCAGTACTTC.

The V call is TRBV20-1, the J call TRBJ1-2; D is unclear. The CDR3 contains 14 residues. V dropped 6 bases and J dropped 1 base, with 15 bases sitting between them. Germline CDR1 is DFQATT and CDR2 is SNEGSKA (reference sequence). CDR3 sequence reads: CSAVREELNYGYTF. The CDR3 DNA follows: TGCAGTGCAGTCAGAGAGGAGCTTAACTATGGCTACACCTTC.

Concerning this clonotype itself: One end of the junction varies from germline; a read error may be responsible. CDR3 region: CDISEGGASTEAFF. The CDR3 bases are TGTGACATCAGTGAGGGGGGGGCGAGCACTGAAGCTTTCTTT. The genes are TRBV10-3 and TRBJ1-1; D might be TRBD1 (6 bases). Germline CDR1 ENHRY, CDR2 SYGVKD. This CDR3 has 14 residues.

The chain's CDR3 is CASSLRGVDPGGYTF. The DNA of the CDR3 is TGTGCCAGCAGTTTAAGGGGTGTCGACCCTGGTGGCTACACCTTC. The chain has TRBV28 and TRBJ1-2; weak D call: TRBD1 (5 bases). CDR1 is MDHEN and CDR2 is SYDVKM in the germline V gene. The V and J ends lost 2 bases and 7 bases respectively, with 17 bases between them. This CDR3 contains 15 residues.